The TCR beta chain under discussion was sequenced for a study of T cell clonotyping in hematopoietic cell transplantation. The germline V gene encodes CDR1 SGHNT and CDR2 YYREEE (reference sequence). The V end was cut by 2 bases, the J end by 2 bases, with 8 bases between. The CDR3 is 13 amino acids. Time point reported: recipient sample about 28 days before transplant, after cytoreduction. Recipient blood drawn about 28 days pretransplant and days 30, 100, 180 after. Generated by immunoSEQ multiplex PCR, the TCRdb table keeps only in-frame clones and is missing some. The data show 50,000 or so clones, around 84% seen once. Study-wide results and limits: Recipient TCR diversity dropped after transplant; expanded clonotypes rose from day 30 to 180. CD4 and CD8 repertoire contributions could not be separated without sorting.

A note on this clone: Its specificity is unknown.

The chain joins TRBV5-4 to TRBJ2-7, with TRBD2 as a possible D gene (5 bases). The TCR comes from a man between 60 and 75 years old with myelodysplastic syndrome. Some clones in this sample may be carry-over from other donors' samples. The input for sequencing was peripheral blood mononuclear cells, taken before stem cell transplant. In DNA form, the CDR3 reads TGTGCCAGCAGCTTACGGGAAACCTACGAGCAGTACTTC. It is translated as CASSLRETYEQYF.